This T cell receptor beta chain was obtained from a study of glioma-infiltrating T cells after dendritic cell vaccination. The CDR3 length is 11 residues. The V gene's germline CDR1 is ENHRY and CDR2 SYGVKD. V dropped 2 bases and J dropped 8 bases, with 6 bases sitting between them. The assay was immunoSEQ multiplex PCR, and TCRdb's table has in-frame clones only and misses some. Of just under 85,000 clones in the sample, about 87% are singletons; the top ten hold approximately 3.2%. The sequencing used blood, collected before dendritic cell vaccination. The clonotype was recovered from a human donor with glioblastoma. The chain employs TRBV10-3 and TRBJ1-1; D gene ambiguous. CDR3 sequence reads: CAISETGEAFF. CDR3 sequence (DNA): TGTGCCATCAGTGAGACGGGGGAAGCTTTCTTT.